Below, 3 T cell receptor beta chains from the same sample are listed, as sequenced in a study of T cell changes during pregnancy in multiple sclerosis. Profiling relied on immunoSEQ multiplex PCR, and the TCRdb table lists in-frame clones only, not all of them. The data show 30,000 to 35,000 clones, over 85% seen once. Sequencing used CD8+ T cells from peripheral blood mononuclear cells, obtained in the third trimester of pregnancy. The source is a female donor with multiple sclerosis, enrolled in a pregnancy study.

The chain employs TRBV4-2 and TRBJ2-7; 8 bases agree with TRBD2. The V segment lost 3 bases and the J segment 1 base; nucleotides outside the gene matches: 8. From germline, CDR1 is LGHNA and CDR2 YNFKEQ. The CDR3 loop spans 16 amino acids. The CDR3 region has the DNA TGTGCCAGCAGCCATGCCAGCGGGGGTCAGTCCTACGAGCAGTACTTC. This codes for CASSHASGGQSYEQYF.

This chain uses TRBV6-4 with TRBJ2-2, with D possibly being TRBD1 (6 bases). This CDR3 has 16 residues. The V gene's germline CDR1 is MRHNA and CDR2 SNTAGT. The V gene lost 3 bases and the J gene lost 7 bases, with 18 bases spanning the gap. The DNA of the CDR3 is TGTGCCAGCAGTGAGATAGCCGGGACATATAACGGGGAGCTGTTTTTT. It translates to CASSEIAGTYNGELFF.

V gene TRBV2 combines with J gene TRBJ2-3, with D possibly being TRBD2 (7 bases). The CDR3 has 16 residues. Germline CDR1 and CDR2: SNHLY and FYNNEI. The germline V and J ends were trimmed by 4 bases and 2 bases, with 16 bases remaining between them. The CDR3 sequence: CASSGLGGGNTDTQYF. The CDR3, as DNA: TGTGCCAGCAGTGGCCTGGGCGGGGGCAACACAGATACGCAGTATTTT.